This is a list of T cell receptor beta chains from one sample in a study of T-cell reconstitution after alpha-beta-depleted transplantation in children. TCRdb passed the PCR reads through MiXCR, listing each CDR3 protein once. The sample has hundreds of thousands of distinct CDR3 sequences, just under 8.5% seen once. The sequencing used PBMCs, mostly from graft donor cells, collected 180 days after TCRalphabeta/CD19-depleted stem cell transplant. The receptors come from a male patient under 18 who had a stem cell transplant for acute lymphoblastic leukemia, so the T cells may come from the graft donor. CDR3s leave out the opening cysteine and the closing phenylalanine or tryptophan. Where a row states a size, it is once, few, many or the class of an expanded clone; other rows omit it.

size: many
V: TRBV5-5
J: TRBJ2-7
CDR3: ASSIGTGSYEQY

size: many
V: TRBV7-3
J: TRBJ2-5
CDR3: ASSTGQGDQETQY

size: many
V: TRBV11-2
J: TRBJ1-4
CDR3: ASSSLDRGLVKLF

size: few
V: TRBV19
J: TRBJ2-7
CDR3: ASSMALTYYEQY

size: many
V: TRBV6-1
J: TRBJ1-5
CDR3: ASSVDRFNQPQH

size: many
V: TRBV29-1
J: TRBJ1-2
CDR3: SVPIGTGAPFYGYT

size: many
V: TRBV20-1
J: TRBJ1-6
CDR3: SAKGQTDNSPLH

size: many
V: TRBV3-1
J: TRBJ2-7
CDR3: ASSQDWLAGGPSSYEQY

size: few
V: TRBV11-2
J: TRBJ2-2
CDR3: ASSSHLAGEMPNTGELF

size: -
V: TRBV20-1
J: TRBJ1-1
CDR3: SARDPRVNMNTEAF

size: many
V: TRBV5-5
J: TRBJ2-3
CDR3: ASSIGGDTQY

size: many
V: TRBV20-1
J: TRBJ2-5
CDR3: SAPGLAGGETQY

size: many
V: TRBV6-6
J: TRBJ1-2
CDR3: ASSQGVGYT

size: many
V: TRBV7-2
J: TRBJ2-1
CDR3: ASSFHRVITNEQF

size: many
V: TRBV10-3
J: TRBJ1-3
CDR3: AIRQGGSGDTIY

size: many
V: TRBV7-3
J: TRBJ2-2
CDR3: ASSLNGPNTGELF

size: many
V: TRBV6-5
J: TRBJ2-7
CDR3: ASSPGGGAPITYEQY

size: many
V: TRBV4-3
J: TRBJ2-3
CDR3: ASSQDRAGNPTTDTQY

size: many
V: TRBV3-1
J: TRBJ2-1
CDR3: ASSQTTSGSTEQF

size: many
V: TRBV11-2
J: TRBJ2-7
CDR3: ASSLTSGSSTYEQY

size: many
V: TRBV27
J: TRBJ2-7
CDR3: ASSLSRISYEQY

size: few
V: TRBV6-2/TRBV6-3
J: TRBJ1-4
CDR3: ASSRPKGERNEKLF

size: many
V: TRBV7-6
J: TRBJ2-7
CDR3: ASSLGQIYEQY

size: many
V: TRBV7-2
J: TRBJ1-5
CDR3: ASSFHSTQPQH

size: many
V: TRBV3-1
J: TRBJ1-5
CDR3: ASSQEHGNQPQH

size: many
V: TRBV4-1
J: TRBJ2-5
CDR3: ASSQVGEETQY

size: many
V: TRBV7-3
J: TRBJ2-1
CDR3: ASSSSGGSYNEQF

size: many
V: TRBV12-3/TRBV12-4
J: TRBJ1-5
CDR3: ASGLWTGNARQPQH

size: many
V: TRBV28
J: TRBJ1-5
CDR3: ASSLGDRVNQPQH

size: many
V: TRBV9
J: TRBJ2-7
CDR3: ASSRGQGGYEQY

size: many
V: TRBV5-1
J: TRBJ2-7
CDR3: ASSVGSGFYEQY

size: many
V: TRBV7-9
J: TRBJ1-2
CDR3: ASSSHDRGLAGYT

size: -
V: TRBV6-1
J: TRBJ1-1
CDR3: ASGDSWDTEAF

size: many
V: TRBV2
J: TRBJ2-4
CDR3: ASSDQGIAKNIQY

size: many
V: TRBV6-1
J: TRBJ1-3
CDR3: ASSDRTRSGNTIY

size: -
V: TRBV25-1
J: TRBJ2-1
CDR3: ASSELRAGGLSREQF

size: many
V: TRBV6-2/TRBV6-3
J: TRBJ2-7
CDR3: ASSYSQTRQVGYEQY

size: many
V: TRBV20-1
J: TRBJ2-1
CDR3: SATPGQSNEQF

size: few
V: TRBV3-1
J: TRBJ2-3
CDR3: ASSQDDRLGTDTQY

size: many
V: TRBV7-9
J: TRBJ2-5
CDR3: ASSFPNDGGLAGGPWTQY

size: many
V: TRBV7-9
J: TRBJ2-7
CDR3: ASSLGVLSYEQY